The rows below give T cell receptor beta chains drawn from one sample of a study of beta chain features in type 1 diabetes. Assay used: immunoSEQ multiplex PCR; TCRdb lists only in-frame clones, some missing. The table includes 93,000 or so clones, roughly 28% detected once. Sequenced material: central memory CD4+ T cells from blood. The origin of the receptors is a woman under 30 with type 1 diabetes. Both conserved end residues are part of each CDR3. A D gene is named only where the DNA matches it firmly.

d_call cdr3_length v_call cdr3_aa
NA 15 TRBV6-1 CASSEDGKAGNTIYF
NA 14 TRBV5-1 CASSLGQSVTEAFF
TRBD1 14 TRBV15 CATSREDRKETQYF
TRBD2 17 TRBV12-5 CASGFSGLAGRGDTQYF
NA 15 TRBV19 CASTTPDGTYNEQFF
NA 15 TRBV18 CASSPSGQQAEKLFF
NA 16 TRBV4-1 CASSPREWASSYEQYF
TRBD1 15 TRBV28 CASSLGTAARRGYTF
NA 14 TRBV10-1 CASSESGLSYEQYF
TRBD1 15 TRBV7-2 CASGAAGGMIQPQHF
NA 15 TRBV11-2 CASSPSQEGPEKLFF
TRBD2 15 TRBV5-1 CASSQGLAGVDEQYF
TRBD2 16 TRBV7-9 CASSRGLAGGTDTQYF
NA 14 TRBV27 CASRGQQNTGELFF
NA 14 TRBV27 CASSPRRGGNEQYF
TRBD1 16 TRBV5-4 CASSGKTGGATNEQFF
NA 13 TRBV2 CASDRRYGDSAFF
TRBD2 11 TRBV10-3 CAISNSGNGFF
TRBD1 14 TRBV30 CAWNRQGSTDTQYF
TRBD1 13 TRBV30 CAWSKGTDGKLFF
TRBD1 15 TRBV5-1 CASSGGQGAWETQYF
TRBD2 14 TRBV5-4 CASKPGLDAETQYF
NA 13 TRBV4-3 CASSQEARGTQYF
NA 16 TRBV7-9 CASSHWTGLENEKLFF
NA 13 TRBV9 CASSVGEGGTQYF
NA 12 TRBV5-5 CASSPLMREQFF
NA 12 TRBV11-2 CASSLNTGELFF
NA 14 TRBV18 CASSPGQGTYEQYF
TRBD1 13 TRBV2 CASRGTDNQPQHF
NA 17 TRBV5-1 CASSLGQGNAGQETQYF
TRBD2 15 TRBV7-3 CASSSGLAGEETQYF
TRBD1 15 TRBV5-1 CASSPKAGTVTEAFF
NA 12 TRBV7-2 CASSLARETQYF
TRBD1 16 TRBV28 CASSLAGTGLNTEAFF
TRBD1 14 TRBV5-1 CASNPGQGAYEQYF
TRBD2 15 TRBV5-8 CASSSSGRNTGELFF
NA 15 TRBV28 CASSLSDTRNQPQHF
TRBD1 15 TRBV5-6 CASNPGTGINEKLFF
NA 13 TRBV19 CASSIDLNYGYTF
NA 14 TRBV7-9 CASSLAANTGELFF
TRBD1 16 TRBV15 CATSRHLGQGSETQYF
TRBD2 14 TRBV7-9 CASSFAGGKNEQFF
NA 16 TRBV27 CASTFLGGWHYNEQFF
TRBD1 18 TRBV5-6 CASSLVDGTGAPLEKLFF
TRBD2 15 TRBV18 CASSLREGRSGEQYF
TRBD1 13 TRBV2 CASRVTGDTEAFF
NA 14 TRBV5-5 CASSSDSNTGELFF
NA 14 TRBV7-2 CASSPAGTSAEQFF
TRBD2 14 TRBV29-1 CSVVDSGNTDTQYF
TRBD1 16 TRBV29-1 CSVEEGRTGMHNEQFF
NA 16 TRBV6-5 CASSSPGYSGANVLTF
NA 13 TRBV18 CASSPDRTYGYTF
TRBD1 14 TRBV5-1 CASGDRGGQETQYF